This entry is about one T cell receptor (beta chain). The sample comes from a study of T cell changes during pregnancy in multiple sclerosis. CDR3 length: 15 residues. The V and J ends lost 0 bases and 9 bases, in that order; junction bases with no gene match: 4. Germline V gene data show CDR1 as ENHRY and CDR2 as SYGVKD. TCRdb's table, derived via immunoSEQ multiplex PCR, lists solely in-frame clones and lacks some. The sample carries roughly 36,000 clones, under 95% recorded once. The clonotype was recovered from a female donor in good health, enrolled as a control in a pregnancy study. This chain connects TRBV10-3 to TRBJ1-6, with 8 nucleotides matching TRBD1. The sequencing used peripheral blood, collected in the second trimester of pregnancy. The CDR3 region has the DNA TGTGCCATCAGTGAGTCGACAGGGGCGGGTTCACCCCTCCACTTT. Its protein product is CAISESTGAGSPLHF.